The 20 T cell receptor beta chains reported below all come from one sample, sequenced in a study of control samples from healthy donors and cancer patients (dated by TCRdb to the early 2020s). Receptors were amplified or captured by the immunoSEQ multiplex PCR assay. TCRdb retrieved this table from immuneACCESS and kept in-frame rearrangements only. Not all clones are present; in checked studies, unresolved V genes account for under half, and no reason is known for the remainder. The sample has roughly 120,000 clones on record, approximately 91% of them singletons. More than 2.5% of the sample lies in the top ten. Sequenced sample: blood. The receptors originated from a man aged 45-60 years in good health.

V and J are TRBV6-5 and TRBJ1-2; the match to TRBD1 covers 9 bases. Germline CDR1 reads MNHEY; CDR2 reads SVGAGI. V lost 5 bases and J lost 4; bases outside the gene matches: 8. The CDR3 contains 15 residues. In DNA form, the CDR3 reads TGTGCCAGCAGTAATCAACAGGGGGCAGGCTATGGCTACACCTTC. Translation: CASSNQQGAGYGYTF.

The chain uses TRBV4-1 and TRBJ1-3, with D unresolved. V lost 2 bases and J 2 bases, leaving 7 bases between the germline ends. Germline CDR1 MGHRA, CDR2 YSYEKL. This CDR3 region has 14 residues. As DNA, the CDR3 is TGCGCCAGCAGCCAACTGCAGACTGGAAACACCATATATTTT. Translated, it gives CASSQLQTGNTIYF.

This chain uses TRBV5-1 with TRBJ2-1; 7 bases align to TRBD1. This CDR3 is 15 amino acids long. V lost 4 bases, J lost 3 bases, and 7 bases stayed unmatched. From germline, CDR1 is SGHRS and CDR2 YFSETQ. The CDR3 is CASSPRQGFYNEQFF. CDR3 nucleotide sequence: TGCGCCAGCAGCCCTAGACAGGGATTCTACAATGAGCAGTTCTTC.

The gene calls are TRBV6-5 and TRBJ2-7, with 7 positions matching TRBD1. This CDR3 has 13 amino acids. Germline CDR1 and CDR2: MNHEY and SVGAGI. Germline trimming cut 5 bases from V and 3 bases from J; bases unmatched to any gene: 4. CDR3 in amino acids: CASSTGAGYEQYF. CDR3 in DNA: TGTGCCAGCAGTACAGGGGCGGGCTACGAGCAGTACTTC.

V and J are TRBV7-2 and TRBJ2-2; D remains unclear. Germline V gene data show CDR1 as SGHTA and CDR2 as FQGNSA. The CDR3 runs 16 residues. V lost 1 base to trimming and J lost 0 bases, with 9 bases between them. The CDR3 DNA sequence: TGTGCCAGCAGCTTAGTAGCCAACACGAACACCGGGGAGCTGTTTTTT. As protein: CASSLVANTNTGELFF. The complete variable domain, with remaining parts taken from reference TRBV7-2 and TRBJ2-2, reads GAGVSQSPSNKVTEKGKDVELRCDPISGHTALYWYRQSLGQGLEFLIYFQGNSAPDKSGLPSDRFSAERTGGSVSTLTIQRTQQEDSAVYLCASSLVANTNTGELFFGEGSRLTVL.

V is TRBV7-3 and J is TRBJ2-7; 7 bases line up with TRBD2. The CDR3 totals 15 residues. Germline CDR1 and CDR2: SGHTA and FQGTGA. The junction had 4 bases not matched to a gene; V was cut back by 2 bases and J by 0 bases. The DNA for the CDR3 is TGTGCCAGCAGCTTATTGGGGGGGACCTCCTACGAGCAGTACTTC. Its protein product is CASSLLGGTSYEQYF.

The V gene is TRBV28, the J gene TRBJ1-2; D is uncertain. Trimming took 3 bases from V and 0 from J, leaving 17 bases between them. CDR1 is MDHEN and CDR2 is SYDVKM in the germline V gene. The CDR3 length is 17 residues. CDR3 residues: CASSFHLGGLANYGYTF. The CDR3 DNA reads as TGTGCCAGCAGTTTCCATCTGGGCGGGCTAGCTAACTATGGCTACACCTTC.

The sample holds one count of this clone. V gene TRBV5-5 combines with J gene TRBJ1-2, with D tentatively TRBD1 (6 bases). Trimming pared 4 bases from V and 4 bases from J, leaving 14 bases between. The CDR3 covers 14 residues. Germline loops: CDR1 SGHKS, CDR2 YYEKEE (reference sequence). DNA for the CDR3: TGTGCCAGCAGCAACGGACAGAGGGGCTATGGCTACACCTTC. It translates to CASSNGQRGYGYTF.

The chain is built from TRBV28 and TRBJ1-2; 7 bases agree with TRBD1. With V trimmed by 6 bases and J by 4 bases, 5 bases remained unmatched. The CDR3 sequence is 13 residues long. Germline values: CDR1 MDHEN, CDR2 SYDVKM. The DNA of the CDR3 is TGTGCCAGCAGCCCGACAGGGCTCTATGGCTACACCTTC. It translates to CASSPTGLYGYTF.

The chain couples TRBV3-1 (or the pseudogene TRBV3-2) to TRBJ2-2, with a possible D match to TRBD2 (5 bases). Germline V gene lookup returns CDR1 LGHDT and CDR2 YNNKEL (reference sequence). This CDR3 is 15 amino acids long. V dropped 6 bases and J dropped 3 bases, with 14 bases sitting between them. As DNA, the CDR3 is TGTGCCAGCAGGGAAGGACTGGCGTACACCGGGGAGCTGTTTTTT. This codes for CASREGLAYTGELFF.

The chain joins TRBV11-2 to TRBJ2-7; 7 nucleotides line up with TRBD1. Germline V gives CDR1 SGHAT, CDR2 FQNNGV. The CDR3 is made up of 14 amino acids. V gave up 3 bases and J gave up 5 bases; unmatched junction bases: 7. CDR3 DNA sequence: TGTGCCAGCAGCTTGATGACAGGGACCAACGAGCAGTACTTC. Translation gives CASSLMTGTNEQYF.

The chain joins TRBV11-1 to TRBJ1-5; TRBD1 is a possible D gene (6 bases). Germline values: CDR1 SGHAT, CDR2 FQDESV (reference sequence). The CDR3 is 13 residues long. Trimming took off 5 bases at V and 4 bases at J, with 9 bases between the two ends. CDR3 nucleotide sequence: TGTGCCAGCAGCACACAGGGAAATCAGCCCCAGCATTTT. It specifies CASSTQGNQPQHF.

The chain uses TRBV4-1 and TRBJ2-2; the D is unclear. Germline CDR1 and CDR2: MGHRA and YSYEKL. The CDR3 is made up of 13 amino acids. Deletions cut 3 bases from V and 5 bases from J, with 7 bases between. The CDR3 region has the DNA TGCGCCAGCAGCCACATAGGGACCGGGGAGCTGTTTTTT. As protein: CASSHIGTGELFF.

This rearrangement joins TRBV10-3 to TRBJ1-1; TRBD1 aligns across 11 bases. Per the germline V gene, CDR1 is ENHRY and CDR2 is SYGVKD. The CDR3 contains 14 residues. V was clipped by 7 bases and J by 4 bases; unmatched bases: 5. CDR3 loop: CAIKEGTGGTEAFF. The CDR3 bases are TGTGCCATCAAAGAGGGGACAGGGGGCACTGAAGCTTTCTTT.

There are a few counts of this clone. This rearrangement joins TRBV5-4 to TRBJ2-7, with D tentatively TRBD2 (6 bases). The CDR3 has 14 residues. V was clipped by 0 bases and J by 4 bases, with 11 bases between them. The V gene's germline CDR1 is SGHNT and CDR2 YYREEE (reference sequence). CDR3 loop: CASSLGLGAYEQYF. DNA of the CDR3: TGTGCCAGCAGCTTGGGACTAGGGGCTTACGAGCAGTACTTC. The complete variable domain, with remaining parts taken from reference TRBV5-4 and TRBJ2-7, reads ETGVTQSPTHLIKTRGQQVTLRCSSQSGHNTVSWYQQALGQGPQFIFQYYREEENGRGNFPPRFSGLQFPNYSSELNVNALELDDSALYLCASSLGLGAYEQYFGPGTRLTVT.

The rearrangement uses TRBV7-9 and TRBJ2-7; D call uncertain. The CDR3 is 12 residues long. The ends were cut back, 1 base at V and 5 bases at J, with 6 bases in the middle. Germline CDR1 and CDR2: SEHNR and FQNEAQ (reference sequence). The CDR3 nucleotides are TGTGCCAGCAGCTTAGGGGTGAACGAGCAGTACTTC. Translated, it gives CASSLGVNEQYF.

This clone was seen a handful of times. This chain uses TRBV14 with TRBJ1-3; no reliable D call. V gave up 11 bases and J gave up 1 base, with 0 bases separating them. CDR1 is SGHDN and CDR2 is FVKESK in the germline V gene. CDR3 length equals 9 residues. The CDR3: CASGNTIYF. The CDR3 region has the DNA TGTGCCTCTGGAAACACCATATATTTT.

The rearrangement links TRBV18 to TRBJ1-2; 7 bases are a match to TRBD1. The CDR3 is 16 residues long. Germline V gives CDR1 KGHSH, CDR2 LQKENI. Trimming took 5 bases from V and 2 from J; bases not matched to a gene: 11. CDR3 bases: TGTGCCAGCTCAGCACTCCGTTTGACAGGGAACTATGGCTACACCTTC. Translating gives CASSALRLTGNYGYTF. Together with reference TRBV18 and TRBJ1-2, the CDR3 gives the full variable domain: NAGVMQNPRHLVRRRGQEARLRCSPMKGHSHVYWYRQLPEEGLKFMVYLQKENIIDESGMPKERFSAEFPKEGPSILRIQQVVRGDSAAYFCASSALRLTGNYGYTFGSGTRLTVV.

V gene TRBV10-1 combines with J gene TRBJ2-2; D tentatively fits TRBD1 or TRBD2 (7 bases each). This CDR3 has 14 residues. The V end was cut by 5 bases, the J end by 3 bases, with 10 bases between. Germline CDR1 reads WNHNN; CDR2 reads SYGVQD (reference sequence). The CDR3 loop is CASSSGGDTGELFF. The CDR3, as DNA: TGCGCCAGCAGTTCAGGGGGGGACACCGGGGAGCTGTTTTTT.

As DNA, the CDR3 is TGTGCCAGCAACTATATTGCAGGGGGCCGTTTTCGGGACACTGAAGCTTTCTTT. It translates to CASNYIAGGRFRDTEAFF. The rearrangement joins TRBV5-8 to TRBJ1-1; 8 bases are a match to TRBD1. The CDR3 runs to 18 residues. V shed 6 bases, J shed 3 bases, and the junction held 19 bases outside the gene matches. CDR1 and CDR2 from the germline V gene are SGHTS and YDEGEE.